This T cell receptor (beta chain) was captured by sequencing in a study of T cells in Graves' hyperthyroidism and ophthalmopathy. The V and J ends lost 4 bases and 6 bases respectively, with 19 bases between them. Germline CDR1 is SNHLY and CDR2 is FYNNEI. CDR3 length: 15 residues. Template material for amplifying TCR beta CDR3 regions consisted of RNA transcripts. Initially, a first-round RT-PCR of the TCR CDR3 employed the HTBI primer set. TCRdb independently ran MiXCR on the multiplex PCR reads; one entry per CDR3 protein. This sample has approximately 370,000 distinct CDR3 sequences, with about a sixth found just once. Blood from later-ophthalmopathy patients was taken at first hyperthyroidism diagnosis.

Sequenced input: blood. This sequence originates from a woman in her twenties or thirties with Graves' hyperthyroidism that later progressed to Graves' ophthalmopathy. J is TRBJ2-7 and V is TRBV2; no clear D gene. CDR3 nucleotides: TGTGCCAGCAGTGGCCCAGAAACCGGATTCGTCGAGCAGTACTTC. Protein: CASSGPETGFVEQYF.